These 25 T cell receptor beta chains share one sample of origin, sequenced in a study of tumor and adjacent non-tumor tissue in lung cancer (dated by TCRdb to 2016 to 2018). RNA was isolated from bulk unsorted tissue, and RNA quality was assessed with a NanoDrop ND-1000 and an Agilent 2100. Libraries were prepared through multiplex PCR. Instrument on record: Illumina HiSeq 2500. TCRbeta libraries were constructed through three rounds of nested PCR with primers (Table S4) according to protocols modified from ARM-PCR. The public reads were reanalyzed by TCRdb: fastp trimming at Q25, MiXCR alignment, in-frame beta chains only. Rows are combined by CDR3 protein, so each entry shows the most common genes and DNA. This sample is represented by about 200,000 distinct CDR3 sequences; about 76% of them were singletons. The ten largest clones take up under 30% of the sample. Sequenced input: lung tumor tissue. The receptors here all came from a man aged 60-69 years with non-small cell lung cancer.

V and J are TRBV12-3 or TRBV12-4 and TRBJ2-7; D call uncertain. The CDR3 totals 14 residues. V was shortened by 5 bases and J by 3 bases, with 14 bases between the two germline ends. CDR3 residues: CASSHTGPFYEQYF. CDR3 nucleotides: TGTGCCAGCAGTCATACTGGGCCCTTCTACGAGCAGTACTTC.

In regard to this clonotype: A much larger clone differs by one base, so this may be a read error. This CDR3 is CSAVIAGNTGELSF. The CDR3 DNA follows: TGCAGCGCCGTTATAGCGGGAAACACCGGGGAGCTGTCTTTT. This chain links TRBV29-1 with TRBJ2-2; 8 bases fit TRBD2. Germline lookup yields CDR1 SQVTM and CDR2 ANQGSEA. The CDR3 runs to 14 residues.

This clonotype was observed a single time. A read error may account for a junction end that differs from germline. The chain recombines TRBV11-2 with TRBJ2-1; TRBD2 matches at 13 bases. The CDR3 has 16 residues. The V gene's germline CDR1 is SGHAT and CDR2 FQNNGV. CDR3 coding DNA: TGTGCCAGTAGCTTAACGTGGACTAGCGGGGGTAGTGACCAGTTCTTC. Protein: CASSLTWTSGGSDQFF.

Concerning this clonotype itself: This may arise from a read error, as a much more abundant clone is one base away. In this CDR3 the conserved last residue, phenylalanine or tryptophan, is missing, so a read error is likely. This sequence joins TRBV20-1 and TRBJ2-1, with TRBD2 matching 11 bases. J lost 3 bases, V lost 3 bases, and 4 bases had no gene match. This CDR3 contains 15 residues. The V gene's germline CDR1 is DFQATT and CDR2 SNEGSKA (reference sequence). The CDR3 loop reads CSASRLAGFYNEQFL. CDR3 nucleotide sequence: TGCAGTGCTAGCCGACTAGCGGGGTTCTACAATGAGCAGTTCCTC.

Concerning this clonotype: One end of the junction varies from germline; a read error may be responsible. CDR3 region: CASSHNHSQSNIEALF. CDR3 nucleotide sequence: TGCGCCAGCAGCCATAATCATAGTCAGTCCAACATTGAAGCTCTCTTT. V is TRBV4-3 and J is TRBJ1-1; no definite D call. Germline V gene lookup returns CDR1 LGHNA and CDR2 YSLEER. This CDR3 comprises 16 residues.

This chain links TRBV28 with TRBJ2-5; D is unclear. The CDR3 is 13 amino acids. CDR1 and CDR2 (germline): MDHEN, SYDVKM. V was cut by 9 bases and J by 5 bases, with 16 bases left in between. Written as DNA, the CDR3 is TGTGCCAGTAGTGCCCGAAACTCGGAGACCCAGTACTTC. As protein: CASSARNSETQYF.

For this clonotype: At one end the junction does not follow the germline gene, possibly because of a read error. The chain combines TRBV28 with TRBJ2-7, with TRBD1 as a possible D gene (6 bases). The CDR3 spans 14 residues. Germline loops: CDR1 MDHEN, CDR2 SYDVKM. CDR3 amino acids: CTSRPGEGVYEQCF. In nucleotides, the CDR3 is TGTACCAGCAGACCCGGAGAGGGGGTTTACGAGCAGTGCTTC.

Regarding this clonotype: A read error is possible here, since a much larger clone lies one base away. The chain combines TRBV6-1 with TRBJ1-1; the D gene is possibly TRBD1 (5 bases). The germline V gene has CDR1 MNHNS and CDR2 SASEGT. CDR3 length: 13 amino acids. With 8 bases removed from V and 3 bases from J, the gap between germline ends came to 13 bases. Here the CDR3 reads CASCGDRYTEAFF. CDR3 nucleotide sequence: TGTGCCAGCTGTGGGGACCGATACACTGAAGCTTTCTTT.

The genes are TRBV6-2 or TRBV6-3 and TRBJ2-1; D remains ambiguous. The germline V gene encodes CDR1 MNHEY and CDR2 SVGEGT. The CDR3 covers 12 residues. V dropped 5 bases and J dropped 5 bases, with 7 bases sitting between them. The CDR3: CASSQTHNEQFF. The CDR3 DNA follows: TGTGCCAGCAGTCAGACCCACAATGAGCAGTTCTTC.

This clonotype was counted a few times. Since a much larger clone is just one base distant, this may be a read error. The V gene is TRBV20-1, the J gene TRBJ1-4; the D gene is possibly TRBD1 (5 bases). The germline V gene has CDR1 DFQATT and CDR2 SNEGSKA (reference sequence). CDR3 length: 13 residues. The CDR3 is CCARESGFGKLFF. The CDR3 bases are TGCTGTGCTAGAGAGTCAGGGTTTGGAAAACTGTTTTTT.

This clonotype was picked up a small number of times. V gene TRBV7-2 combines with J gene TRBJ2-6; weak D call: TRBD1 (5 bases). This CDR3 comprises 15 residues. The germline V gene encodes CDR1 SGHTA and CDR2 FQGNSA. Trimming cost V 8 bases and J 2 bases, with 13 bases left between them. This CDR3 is CASQQGRTGANVLTF. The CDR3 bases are TGTGCCAGCCAGCAGGGTAGAACTGGGGCCAACGTCCTGACTTTC.

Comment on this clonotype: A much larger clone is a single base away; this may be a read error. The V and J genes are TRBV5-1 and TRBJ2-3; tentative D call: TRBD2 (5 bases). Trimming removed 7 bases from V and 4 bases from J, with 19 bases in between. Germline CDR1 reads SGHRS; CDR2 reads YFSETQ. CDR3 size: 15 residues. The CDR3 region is CASALLGDRADTQYF. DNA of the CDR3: TGCGCCAGCGCTCTACTCGGGGATCGGGCAGATACGCAGTATTTT. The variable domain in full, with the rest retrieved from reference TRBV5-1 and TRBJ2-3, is KAGVTQTPRYLIKTRGQQVTLSCSPISGHRSVSWYQQTPGQGLQFLFEYFSETQRNKGNFPGRFSGRQFSNSRSEMNVSTLELGDSALYLCASALLGDRADTQYFGPGTRLTVL.

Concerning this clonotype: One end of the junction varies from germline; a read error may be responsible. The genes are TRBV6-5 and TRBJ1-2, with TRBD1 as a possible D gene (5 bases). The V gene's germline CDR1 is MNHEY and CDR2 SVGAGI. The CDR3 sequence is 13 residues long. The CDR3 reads CAISYSERGGYTF. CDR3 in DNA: TGTGCCATCAGTTACTCGGAAAGGGGAGGCTACACCTTC.

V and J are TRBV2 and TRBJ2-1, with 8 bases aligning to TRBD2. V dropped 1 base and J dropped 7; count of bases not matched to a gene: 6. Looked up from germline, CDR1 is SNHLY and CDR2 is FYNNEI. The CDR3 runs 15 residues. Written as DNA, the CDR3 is TGTGCCAGCAGTGAAGGCGGGGGGAGGTTAAATGAGCAGTTCTTC. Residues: CASSEGGGRLNEQFF.

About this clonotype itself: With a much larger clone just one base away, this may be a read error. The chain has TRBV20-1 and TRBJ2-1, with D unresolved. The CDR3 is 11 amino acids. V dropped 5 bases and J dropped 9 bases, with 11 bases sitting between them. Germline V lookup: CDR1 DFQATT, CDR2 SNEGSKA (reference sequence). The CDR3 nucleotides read TGCAGTGCTTCGACCACTCCTGAGCAGTTCTTC. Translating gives CSASTTPEQFF.

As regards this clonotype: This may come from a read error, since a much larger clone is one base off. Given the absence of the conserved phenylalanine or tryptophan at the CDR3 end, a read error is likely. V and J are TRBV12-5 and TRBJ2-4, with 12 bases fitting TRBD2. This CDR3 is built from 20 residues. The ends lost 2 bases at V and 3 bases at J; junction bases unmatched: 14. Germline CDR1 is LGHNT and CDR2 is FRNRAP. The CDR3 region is CASGLSPGLAGRGGKNIQYL. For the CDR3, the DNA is TGTGCTAGTGGTTTGTCCCCGGGACTAGCGGGCCGGGGGGGCAAAAACATTCAGTACTTG.

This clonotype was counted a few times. The CDR3 is CASSLILVSRKRDSYGYTF. In DNA form, the CDR3 reads TGCGCCAGCAGCCTAATCTTGGTTAGTCGAAAACGGGACAGCTATGGCTACACCTTC. The rearrangement joins TRBV4-1 to TRBJ1-2; 7 bases are a match to TRBD1. The V gene end was trimmed by 4 bases and the J gene end by 4 bases; junction bases not matched to a gene: 21. The germline CDR1 and CDR2 sequences are MGHRA and YSYEKL. This CDR3 is built from 19 residues.

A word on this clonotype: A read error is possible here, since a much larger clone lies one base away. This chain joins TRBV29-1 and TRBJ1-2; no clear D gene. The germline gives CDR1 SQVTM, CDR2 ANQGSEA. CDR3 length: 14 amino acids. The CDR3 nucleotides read TGCAGCGTTATTAATTACGGAACAAACTATGGCTACATCTTC. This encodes CSVINYGTNYGYIF.

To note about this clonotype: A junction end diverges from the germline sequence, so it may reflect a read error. In nucleotides, the CDR3 is TGCAGTGCCACGTCTAGCGTCAAAAACATACAGTACTTC. Its translation is CSATSSVKNIQYF. The V call is TRBV20-1, the J call TRBJ2-4, with TRBD2 as a possible D gene (6 bases). Germline CDR1 and CDR2: DFQATT and SNEGSKA (reference sequence). The CDR3 consists of 13 residues.

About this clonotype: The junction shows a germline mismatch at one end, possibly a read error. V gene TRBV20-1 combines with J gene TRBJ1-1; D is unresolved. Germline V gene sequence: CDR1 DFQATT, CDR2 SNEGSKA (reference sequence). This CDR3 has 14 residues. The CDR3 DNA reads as TGCGGTGCTAGAGATAGTAGGGCCAACACTGAAGCTTTCTTT. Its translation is CGARDSRANTEAFF.

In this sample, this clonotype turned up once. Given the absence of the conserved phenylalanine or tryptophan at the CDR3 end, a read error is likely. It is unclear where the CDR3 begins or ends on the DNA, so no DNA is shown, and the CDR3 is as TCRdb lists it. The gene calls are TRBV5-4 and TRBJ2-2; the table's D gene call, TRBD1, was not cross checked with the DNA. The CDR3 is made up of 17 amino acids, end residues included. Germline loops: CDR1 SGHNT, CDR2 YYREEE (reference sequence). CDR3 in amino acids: CASSQDRVNRVAGEMFL.

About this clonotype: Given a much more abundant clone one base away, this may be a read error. CDR3 amino acids: CASITRQAMNSPLHF. Written as DNA, the CDR3 is TGTGCCAGCATTACGCGACAGGCCATGAATTCACCCCTCCACTTT. The chain combines TRBV6-1 with TRBJ1-6, with D perhaps TRBD1 (6 bases). Germline V gene data show CDR1 as MNHNS and CDR2 as SASEGT. V lost 7 bases and J 7 bases, leaving 17 bases between the germline ends. This CDR3 has 15 residues.

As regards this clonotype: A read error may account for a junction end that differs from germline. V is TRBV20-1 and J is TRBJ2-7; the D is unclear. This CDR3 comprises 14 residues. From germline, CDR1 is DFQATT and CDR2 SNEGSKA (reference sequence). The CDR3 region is CSAPEGSSSYAQYF. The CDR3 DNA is TGCAGTGCTCCCGAAGGTAGTAGCTCCTACGCGCAGTACTTC.

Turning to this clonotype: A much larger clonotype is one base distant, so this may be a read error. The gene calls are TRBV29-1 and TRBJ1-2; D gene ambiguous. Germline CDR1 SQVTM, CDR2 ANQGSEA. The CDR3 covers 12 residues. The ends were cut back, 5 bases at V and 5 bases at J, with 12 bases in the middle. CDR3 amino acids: CSVRTDRYGYTF. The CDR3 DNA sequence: TGCAGCGTTCGTACGGACCGATATGGCTACACCTTC. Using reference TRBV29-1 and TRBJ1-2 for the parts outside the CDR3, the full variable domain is SAVISQKPSRDICQRGTSLTIQCQVDSQVTMMFWYRQQPGQSLTLIATANQGSEATYESGFVIDKFPISRPNLTFSTLTVSNMSPEDSSIYLCSVRTDRYGYTFGSGTRLTVV.

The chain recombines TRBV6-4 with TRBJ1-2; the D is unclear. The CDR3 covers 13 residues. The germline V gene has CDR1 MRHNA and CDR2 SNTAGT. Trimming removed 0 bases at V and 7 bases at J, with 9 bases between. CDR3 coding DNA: TGTGCCAGCAGTGACTCGAAGTTTGGTGGCTACACCTTC. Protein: CASSDSKFGGYTF.